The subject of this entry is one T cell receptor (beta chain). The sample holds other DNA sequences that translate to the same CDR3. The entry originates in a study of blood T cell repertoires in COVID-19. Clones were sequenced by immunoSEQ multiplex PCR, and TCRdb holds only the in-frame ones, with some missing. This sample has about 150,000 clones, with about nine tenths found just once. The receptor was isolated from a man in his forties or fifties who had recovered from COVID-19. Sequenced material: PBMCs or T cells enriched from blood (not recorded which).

CDR3 loop: CASSHLGQGNYGYTF. In DNA form, the CDR3 reads TGTGCCAGCAGCCACCTGGGACAGGGGAACTATGGCTACACCTTC. The chain uses TRBV3-1 (or the pseudogene TRBV3-2) and TRBJ1-2; 10 bases fit TRBD1. This CDR3 is built from 15 residues. Unmatched junction bases numbered 3, after V lost 3 bases and J lost 2 bases. Germline loops: CDR1 LGHDT, CDR2 YNNKEL (reference sequence).